The 25 T cell receptor beta chains listed next were all sequenced from one sample in a study of spatial heterogeneity in lung cancer. A single record per CDR3 protein comes from TCRdb applying MiXCR to the 5' RACE reads. The table includes 13,000 or so distinct CDR3 sequences, approximately 3.5% detected once. Time point meaning: sample taken at primary tumor resection. Specimen: PBMCs, collected at surgery. All receptors derive from a male donor with early-stage non-small cell lung cancer.

The table lists this clonotype with many counts. The chain couples TRBV7-2 to TRBJ1-5; D remains unclear. Trimming took off 0 bases at V and 5 bases at J, with 5 bases between the two ends. Germline V CDR1 and CDR2: SGHTA, FQGNSA. The CDR3 is 13 residues long. The CDR3 nucleotides are TGTGCCAGCAGCTTAGCCGAGTATCAGCCCCAGCATTTT. Amino acid sequence: CASSLAEYQPQHF.

In its sample, this clonotype was seen many times. The J gene is TRBJ2-7, the V gene TRBV7-9; D may match TRBD1 or TRBD2 (5 bases each). The CDR3 is made up of 15 amino acids. Germline V gene sequence: CDR1 SEHNR, CDR2 FQNEAQ (reference sequence). V was clipped by 3 bases and J by 2 bases, with 14 bases between them. The DNA for the CDR3 is TGTGCCAGCAGCTTTGGGACGGCGGCGGCCTACGAGCAGTACTTC. Residues: CASSFGTAAAYEQYF.

This clonotype appeared many times. The chain employs TRBV5-1 and TRBJ2-7; TRBD2 aligns across 7 bases. CDR3 length: 14 amino acids. Germline CDR1 is SGHRS and CDR2 is YFSETQ. The V and J ends lost 2 bases and 2 bases, in that order; junction bases with no gene match: 4. The CDR3 DNA reads TGCGCCAGCAGCTTCCTAGCGGAGACCTACGAGCAGTACTTC. It translates to CASSFLAETYEQYF.

This clonotype appeared many times. The chain couples TRBV9 to TRBJ1-4; unclear D gene. Germline-derived CDR1 and CDR2 are SGDLS and YYNGEE. V shed 3 bases and J shed 8 bases, with 14 bases lying between them. The CDR3 is 14 residues long. CDR3 residues: CASSEQPSGEKLFF. Here the CDR3 DNA reads TGTGCCAGCAGCGAGCAACCCTCCGGCGAAAAACTGTTTTTT.

This clonotype was counted ten times or more. The chain uses TRBV28 and TRBJ1-2; D is possibly TRBD1 (5 bases). Trimming removed 4 bases at V and 0 bases at J, with 9 bases between. The CDR3 is 14 residues long. Per germline, CDR1 MDHEN and CDR2 SYDVKM. This CDR3 is CASSSRQPNYGYTF. In DNA form, the CDR3 reads TGTGCCAGCAGTTCCCGACAGCCTAACTATGGCTACACCTTC.

The chain uses TRBV18 and TRBJ2-7, with 8 bases that match TRBD2. The germline CDR1 and CDR2 sequences are KGHSH and LQKENI. The CDR3 covers 14 residues. J gave up 3 bases and V 3 bases, and 4 bases lay outside the gene matches. The CDR3 protein is CASSPGSGSYEQYF. In nucleotides, the CDR3 is TGTGCCAGCTCACCGGGGAGCGGGAGCTACGAGCAGTACTTC.

As regards this clonotype: This may be a read error, as it is one base from a much larger clone. V gene TRBV12-3 or TRBV12-4 combines with J gene TRBJ1-2; no reliable D call. With 6 bases removed from V and 3 bases from J, the gap between germline ends came to 8 bases. This CDR3 spans 12 amino acids. The DNA of the CDR3 is TGTGCCAGCAGATTATCAGACTATGGCTACACCTTC. It translates to CASRLSDYGYTF.

The sample holds many counts of this clonotype. Written as DNA, the CDR3 is TGTGCCAGCAGTAAGGACAGCTACGAGCAGTACTTC. Its translation: CASSKDSYEQYF. V is TRBV12-3 or TRBV12-4 and J is TRBJ2-7, with D maybe TRBD1 (6 bases). Trimming stripped 5 bases from V and 3 bases from J, with 8 bases between. This CDR3 spans 12 amino acids.

This clonotype was detected ten times or more. This sequence joins TRBV20-1 and TRBJ2-2; 9 nucleotides match TRBD1. Germline-derived CDR1 and CDR2 are DFQATT and SNEGSKA (reference sequence). The CDR3 extends over 14 amino acids. The J segment lost 1 base and the V segment lost 3 bases, leaving 0 bases of the junction unmatched. The CDR3 reads CSARGQGNTGELFF. CDR3 in DNA: TGCAGTGCTAGGGGACAGGGGAACACCGGGGAGCTGTTTTTT.

V is TRBV6-2 or TRBV6-3 and J is TRBJ2-1; 11 positions agree with TRBD2. The germline CDR1 and CDR2 sequences are MNHEY and SVGEGT. Losses at the gene ends were 4 bases for V and 6 bases for J; bases not matched to a gene: 2. The CDR3 runs 14 residues. CDR3 residues: CASSLGLAANEQFF. The CDR3 DNA follows: TGTGCCAGCAGTTTGGGACTAGCGGCCAATGAGCAGTTCTTC.

This clonotype has at least ten counts. V usage is TRBV5-1 and J usage is TRBJ2-2, with D maybe TRBD2 (5 bases). Trimming removed 0 bases at V and 5 bases at J, with 14 bases between. Germline assignment: CDR1 SGHRS and CDR2 YFSETQ. The CDR3 has 16 amino acids. CDR3 loop: CASSLEGVTGTGELFF. Here the CDR3 DNA reads TGCGCCAGCAGCTTGGAAGGAGTTACGGGGACCGGGGAGCTGTTTTTT.

Many counts were recorded for this clonotype. The rearrangement links TRBV11-2 to TRBJ2-7, with D possibly TRBD1 on 6 matching bases. Germline V gene lookup returns CDR1 SGHAT and CDR2 FQNNGV. The CDR3 extends over 14 amino acids. V lost 0 bases, J lost 3 bases, and 9 bases lay in between. The CDR3 nucleotides are TGTGCCAGCAGCTTAGAACAGGGCAACTACGAGCAGTACTTC. Its translation: CASSLEQGNYEQYF.

This clonotype was picked up many times. This chain connects TRBV20-1 to TRBJ1-6, with 7 bases matching TRBD1. CDR1 and CDR2 (germline): DFQATT, SNEGSKA (reference sequence). The CDR3 sequence is 16 residues long. The ends lost 4 bases at V and 0 bases at J; junction bases unmatched: 6. CDR3 sequence (DNA): TGCAGTGCTAAAGGGACAGTTGTCTCCTATAATTCACCCCTCCACTTT. It encodes CSAKGTVVSYNSPLHF.

There are many counts of this clonotype. The genes are TRBV20-1 and TRBJ1-1; D gene ambiguous. This CDR3 comprises 14 residues. V lost 3 bases and J 3 bases, leaving 14 bases between the germline ends. Germline CDR1 reads DFQATT; CDR2 reads SNEGSKA (reference sequence). CDR3 sequence: CSARVANMDTEAFF. The CDR3 DNA is TGCAGTGCTAGGGTTGCGAATATGGACACTGAAGCTTTCTTT.

This clonotype was counted at least ten times. The CDR3 bases are TGCGCCAGCAGCCCAACCCAAGAGACCCAGTACTTC. Encoded protein: CASSPTQETQYF. The chain joins TRBV4-1 to TRBJ2-5; D is undetermined. V was pared by 4 bases and J by 1 base, with 4 bases between. The CDR3 length is 12 residues. From germline, CDR1 is MGHRA and CDR2 YSYEKL.

This clonotype has a handful of counts. The gene calls are TRBV4-1 and TRBJ2-7, with TRBD2 matching over 10 bases. The V gene end was trimmed by 1 base and the J gene end by 4 bases; junction bases not matched to a gene: 10. From germline, CDR1 is MGHRA and CDR2 YSYEKL. The CDR3 extends over 17 amino acids. The DNA of the CDR3 is TGCGCCAGCAGCCAAGGGCGTCTAGCGGGAGCCCCGTACGAGCAGTACTTC. Protein product: CASSQGRLAGAPYEQYF.

This clonotype was counted many times. The chain has TRBV4-3 and TRBJ2-7; D not resolved. V lost 3 bases and J 6 bases, leaving 9 bases between the germline ends. The CDR3 sequence is 12 residues long. Germline V gene data show CDR1 as LGHNA and CDR2 as YSLEER. The CDR3 region is CASSHAGGEQYF. As DNA, the CDR3 is TGCGCCAGCAGCCATGCCGGTGGCGAGCAGTACTTC.

The chain combines TRBV7-2 with TRBJ2-1; D is ambiguous. V lost 2 bases and J 6 bases, leaving 8 bases between the germline ends. CDR1 is SGHTA, CDR2 FQGNSA, per germline. The CDR3 consists of 13 residues. The CDR3 region is CASSLKGSNEQFF. The CDR3 coding sequence is TGTGCCAGCAGCTTAAAGGGTTCCAATGAGCAGTTCTTC.

This clonotype appeared many times. CDR3 protein: CSARGGTSGSGDTQYF. CDR3 DNA: TGCAGTGCTAGAGGGGGGACTAGCGGCTCGGGAGATACGCAGTATTTT. The V call is TRBV20-1, the J call TRBJ2-3; 11 nucleotides match TRBD2. The CDR3 loop spans 16 amino acids. V gave up 1 base and J gave up 5 bases; unmatched junction bases: 8. Germline assignment: CDR1 DFQATT and CDR2 SNEGSKA (reference sequence).

This clonotype was counted many times. This chain links TRBV10-3 with TRBJ2-7; TRBD2 agrees at 10 bases. The CDR3 sequence is 13 residues long. The germline V gene has CDR1 ENHRY and CDR2 SYGVKD. Trimming took 10 bases from V and 5 from J; bases not matched to a gene: 8. This CDR3 reads CATQREGRNEQYF. In DNA form, the CDR3 reads TGTGCCACCCAGCGGGAGGGCCGGAACGAGCAGTACTTC.

This clonotype was found many times. The chain joins TRBV7-9 to TRBJ1-1, with 10 bases matching TRBD1. After removal of 1 base from V and 0 bases from J, the junction contained 8 bases not matched to a gene. This CDR3 has 18 residues. The germline gives CDR1 SEHNR, CDR2 FQNEAQ (reference sequence). The CDR3 sequence is CASSLGTGGRRMNTEAFF. In nucleotides, the CDR3 is TGTGCCAGCAGCTTAGGGACAGGGGGGCGCAGGATGAACACTGAAGCTTTCTTT.

This clonotype was seen a few times. The genes are TRBV12-3 or TRBV12-4 and TRBJ1-5; 9 positions match TRBD1. CDR3 size: 14 residues. Unmatched junction bases numbered 4, after V lost 4 bases and J lost 6 bases. DNA of the CDR3: TGTGCCAGCAGTTGGGGACAGGGTGGTCAGCCCCAGCATTTT. This sequence encodes CASSWGQGGQPQHF.

This clonotype has at least ten counts. The chain is built from TRBV4-2 and TRBJ1-6; possible D gene TRBD1, 6 bases. Germline CDR1 is LGHNA and CDR2 is YNFKEQ. Trimming took 0 bases from V and 15 from J, leaving 27 bases between them. The CDR3 is 18 residues long. For the CDR3, the DNA is TGTGCCAGCAGCCAAGATTGGGGGGGCCTTTCCCTCGGGATCGGCCTCCACTTT. Amino acids: CASSQDWGGLSLGIGLHF.

The sample holds many counts of this clonotype. The chain uses TRBV20-1 and TRBJ2-2, with D possibly being TRBD2 (6 bases). Germline loops: CDR1 DFQATT, CDR2 SNEGSKA (reference sequence). The CDR3 contains 15 residues. V shed 2 bases and J shed 2 bases, with 12 bases lying between them. The CDR3 spells CSARWGTLNTGELFF. CDR3 DNA sequence: TGCAGTGCTAGATGGGGGACTCTAAACACCGGGGAGCTGTTTTTT.

The V gene is TRBV12-3 or TRBV12-4, the J gene TRBJ1-2; no clear D gene. There are 11 residues in the CDR3. V was cut by 6 bases and J by 4 bases, with 6 bases left in between. CDR3 nucleotides: TGTGCCAGCAGGGGATTCTATGGCTACACCTTC. Residues: CASRGFYGYTF.